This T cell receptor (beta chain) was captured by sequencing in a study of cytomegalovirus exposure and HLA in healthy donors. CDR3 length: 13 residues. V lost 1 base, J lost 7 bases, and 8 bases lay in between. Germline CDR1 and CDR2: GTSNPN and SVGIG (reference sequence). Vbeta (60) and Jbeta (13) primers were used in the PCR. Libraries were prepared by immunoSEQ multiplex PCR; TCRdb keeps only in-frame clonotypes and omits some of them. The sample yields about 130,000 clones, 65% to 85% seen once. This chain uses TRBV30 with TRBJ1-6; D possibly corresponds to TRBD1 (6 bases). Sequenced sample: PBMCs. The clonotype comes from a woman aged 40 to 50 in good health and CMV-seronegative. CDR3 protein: CAWSEQGNSPLHF. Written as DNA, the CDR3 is TGTGCCTGGAGTGAACAGGGAAATTCACCCCTCCACTTT.